The rows below give T cell receptor beta chains drawn from one sample of a study of blood T cell repertoires in COVID-19. Clones were sequenced by immunoSEQ multiplex PCR, and TCRdb holds only the in-frame ones, with some missing. The sample comprises about 150,000 clones, around 90% of which are singletons, and about 4% rests with the top ten. Input material: peripheral blood. These receptors came from a woman aged 55 to 70 with active or convalescent COVID-19. CDR3s include the opening cysteine and the closing phenylalanine or tryptophan. A D gene is named only where the DNA matches it firmly. Expanded clones are given a class, and other clones once, few, many or no size at all.

>.|TRBJ1-3|TRBD1|TRBV18
TGTGCCAGCTCACGTCCCGGGACAGGGTTCGGAAACACCATATATTTT
CASSRPGTGFGNTIYF
>few|TRBJ1-1|TRBD1|TRBV5-8
TGTGCCAGCAGCTTGGCCGAAGCGGATGTACAGGGGGGCACTGAAGCTTTCTTT
CASSLAEADVQGGTEAFF
>.|TRBJ1-6|TRBD1|TRBV25-1
TGTGCCAGCAGTGATCCCCGGACAGGGGGCAATTCACCCCTCCACTTT
CASSDPRTGGNSPLHF
>.|TRBJ1-1|.|TRBV5-5
TGTGCCAGCAGGCGGGCCGACGTACAAAACACTGAAGCTTTCTTT
CASRRADVQNTEAFF
>.|TRBJ2-2|.|TRBV2
TGTGCCAGCAACCTCCAGGGAACCACCGGGGAGCTGTTTTTT
CASNLQGTTGELFF
>.|TRBJ2-3|.|TRBV7-8
TGTGCCAGCAGCAGGCTAGCGAGCGCAGATACGCAGTATTTT
CASSRLASADTQYF
>.|TRBJ1-2|.|TRBV6-5
TGTGCCACCTTGGGGGGGGGCGCCCCCGGTGGCTACACCTTC
CATLGGGAPGGYTF
>.|TRBJ1-2|.|TRBV20-1
TGCAGTGCTAGTCTTGCGACAGGATATGGCTACACCTTC
CSASLATGYGYTF
>.|TRBJ1-4|TRBD1|TRBV2
TGTGCCAGCAGTGCGACAGGGGCAAATGAAAAACTGTTTTTT
CASSATGANEKLFF
>.|TRBJ2-5|.|TRBV6-2/TRBV6-3
TGTGCCAGCAGCGCAACAGGGAAGCAAGAGACCCAGTACTTC
CASSATGKQETQYF
>.|TRBJ1-2|TRBD1|TRBV19
TGTGCCACCGCCCCCGACAGGGAGTATGGCTACACCTTC
CATAPDREYGYTF
>.|TRBJ2-3|TRBD2|TRBV5-4
TGTGCCAGCAGCCCAAAACGTTCGGGGGGGAGCACAGATACGCAGTATTTT
CASSPKRSGGSTDTQYF
>.|TRBJ1-1|.|TRBV4-3
TGCGCCAGCAGCCAAGGGAGTCAGGGCCAGCAAGCTTTCTTT
CASSQGSQGQQAFF
>once|TRBJ1-1|.|TRBV7-2
TGTGCCAGCAGCTTAGCCCGGCTTTGGACAGTGCCTATAGGGAGCACTGAAGCTTTCTTT
CASSLARLWTVPIGSTEAFF
>.|TRBJ2-2|.|TRBV6-6
TGTGCCAGCAAGTCGGACTTAAGTGCGGGGGAGCTGTTTTTT
CASKSDLSAGELFF
>.|TRBJ1-2|.|TRBV6-2/TRBV6-3
TGTGCCAGCAGTTACTCGAGGCCAGGGATGGGCTATGGCTACACCTTC
CASSYSRPGMGYGYTF
>.|TRBJ2-3|TRBD1|TRBV18
TGTGCCAGCTCACCTGGACAGGGGGCAGATACGCAGTATTTT
CASSPGQGADTQYF
>.|TRBJ2-7|.|TRBV12-3/TRBV12-4
TGTGCCAGCAGTTTGCGCACGAACTACGAGCAGTACTTC
CASSLRTNYEQYF
>.|TRBJ2-1|TRBD1|TRBV20-1
TGCAGTGCCGTGGGACAGGAGCCCAGGATCTTC
CSAVGQEPRIF